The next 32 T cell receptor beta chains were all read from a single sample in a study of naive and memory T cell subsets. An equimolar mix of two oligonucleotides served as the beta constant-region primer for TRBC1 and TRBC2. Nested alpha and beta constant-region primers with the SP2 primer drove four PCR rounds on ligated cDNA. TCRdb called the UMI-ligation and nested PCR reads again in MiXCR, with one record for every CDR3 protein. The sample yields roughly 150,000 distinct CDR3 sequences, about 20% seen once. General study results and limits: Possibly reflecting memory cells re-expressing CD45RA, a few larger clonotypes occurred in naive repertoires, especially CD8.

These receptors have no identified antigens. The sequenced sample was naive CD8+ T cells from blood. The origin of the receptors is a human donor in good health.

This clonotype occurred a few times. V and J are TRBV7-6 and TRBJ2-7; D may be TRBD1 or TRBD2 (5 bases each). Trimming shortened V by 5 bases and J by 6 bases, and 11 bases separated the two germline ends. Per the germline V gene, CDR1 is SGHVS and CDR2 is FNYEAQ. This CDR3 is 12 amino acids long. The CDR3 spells CASSERGSEQYF. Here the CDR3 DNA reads TGTGCCAGCAGCGAGAGGGGAAGCGAGCAGTACTTC.

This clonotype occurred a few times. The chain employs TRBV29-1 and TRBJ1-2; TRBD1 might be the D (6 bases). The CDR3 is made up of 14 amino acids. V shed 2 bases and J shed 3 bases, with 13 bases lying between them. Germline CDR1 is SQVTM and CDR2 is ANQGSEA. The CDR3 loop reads CSVEMQGTYYGYTF. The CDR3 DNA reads TGCAGCGTTGAAATGCAGGGGACTTACTATGGCTACACCTTC.

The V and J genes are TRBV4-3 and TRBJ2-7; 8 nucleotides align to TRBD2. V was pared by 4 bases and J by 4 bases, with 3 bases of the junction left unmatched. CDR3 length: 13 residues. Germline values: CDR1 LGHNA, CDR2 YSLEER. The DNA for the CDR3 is TGCGCCAGCAGCCCGGGACTAGAGTACGAGCAGTACTTC. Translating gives CASSPGLEYEQYF.

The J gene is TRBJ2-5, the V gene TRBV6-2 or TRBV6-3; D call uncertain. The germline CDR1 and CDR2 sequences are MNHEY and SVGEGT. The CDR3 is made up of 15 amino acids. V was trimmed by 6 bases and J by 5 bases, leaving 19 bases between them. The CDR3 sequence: CASRGSLFFTETQYF. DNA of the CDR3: TGTGCCAGCAGAGGGTCTCTATTCTTTACCGAGACCCAGTACTTC.

The DNA of the CDR3 is TGCAGTGCGGGTCTAACCCCTAGCTCTGGGGCCAACGTCCTGACTTTC. The encoded protein is CSAGLTPSSGANVLTF. V and J are TRBV20-1 and TRBJ2-6; D is undetermined. V lost 6 bases and J lost 0, with 15 bases in between. CDR1 is DFQATT and CDR2 is SNEGSKA in the germline V gene (reference sequence). The CDR3 is made up of 16 amino acids.

CDR3 nucleotide sequence: TGTGCCAGCAGCGACGACTCTCATGAGCAGTTCTTC. It specifies CASSDDSHEQFF. The chain joins TRBV9 to TRBJ2-1; no reliable D call. Germline V gene data show CDR1 as SGDLS and CDR2 as YYNGEE. This CDR3 has 12 residues. Trimming removed 3 bases from V and 8 bases from J, with 9 bases in between.

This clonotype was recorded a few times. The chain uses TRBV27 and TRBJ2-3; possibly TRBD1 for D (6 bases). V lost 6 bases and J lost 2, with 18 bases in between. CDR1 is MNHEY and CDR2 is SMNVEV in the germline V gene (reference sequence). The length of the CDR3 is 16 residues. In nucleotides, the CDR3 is TGTGCCAGCAGAGTGGGGGCGTTTCTCGCCACAGATACGCAGTATTTT. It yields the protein CASRVGAFLATDTQYF.

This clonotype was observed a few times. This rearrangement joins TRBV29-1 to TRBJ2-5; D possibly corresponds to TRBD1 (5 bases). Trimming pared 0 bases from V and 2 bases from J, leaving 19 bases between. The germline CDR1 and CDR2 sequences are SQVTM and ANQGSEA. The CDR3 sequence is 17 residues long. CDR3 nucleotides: TGCAGCGTTGAAGAATTTGGGCAGGGTGTTGGGCAAGAGACCCAGTACTTC. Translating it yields CSVEEFGQGVGQETQYF.

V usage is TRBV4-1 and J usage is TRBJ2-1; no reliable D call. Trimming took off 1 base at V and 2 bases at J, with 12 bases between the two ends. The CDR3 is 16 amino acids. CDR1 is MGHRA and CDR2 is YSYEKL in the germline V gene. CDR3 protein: CASSQGQSDPYNEQFF. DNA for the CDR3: TGCGCCAGCAGCCAAGGACAAAGCGATCCCTACAATGAGCAGTTCTTC.

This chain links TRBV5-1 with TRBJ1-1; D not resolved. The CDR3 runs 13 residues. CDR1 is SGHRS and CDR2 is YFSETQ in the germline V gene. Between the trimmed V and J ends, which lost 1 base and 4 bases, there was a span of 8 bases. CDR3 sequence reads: CASSLPEGTEAFF. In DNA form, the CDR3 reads TGCGCCAGCAGCTTGCCTGAGGGCACTGAAGCTTTCTTT.

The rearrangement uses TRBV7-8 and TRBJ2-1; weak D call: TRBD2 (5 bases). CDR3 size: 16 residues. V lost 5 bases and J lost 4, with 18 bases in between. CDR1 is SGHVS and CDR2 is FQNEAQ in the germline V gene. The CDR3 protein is CASSPYWERMYNEQFF. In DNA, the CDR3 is TGTGCCAGCAGCCCATATTGGGAGAGGATGTACAATGAGCAGTTCTTC.

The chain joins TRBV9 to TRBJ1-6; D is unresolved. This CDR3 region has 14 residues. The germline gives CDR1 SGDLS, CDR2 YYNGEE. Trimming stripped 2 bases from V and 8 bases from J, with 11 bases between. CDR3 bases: TGTGCCAGCAGCGTTAGCGACGCCTATTCACCCCTCCACTTT. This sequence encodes CASSVSDAYSPLHF.

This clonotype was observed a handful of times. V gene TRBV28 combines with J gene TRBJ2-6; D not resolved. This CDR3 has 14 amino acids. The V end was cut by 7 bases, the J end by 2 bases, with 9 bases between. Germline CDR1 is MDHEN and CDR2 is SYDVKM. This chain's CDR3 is CASTWQAGANVLTF. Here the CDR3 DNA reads TGTGCCAGCACTTGGCAGGCTGGGGCCAACGTCCTGACTTTC.

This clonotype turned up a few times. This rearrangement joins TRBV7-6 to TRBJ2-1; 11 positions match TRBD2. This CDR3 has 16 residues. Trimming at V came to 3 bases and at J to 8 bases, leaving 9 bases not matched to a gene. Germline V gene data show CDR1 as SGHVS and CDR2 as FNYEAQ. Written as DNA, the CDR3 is TGTGCCAGCAGCTTTTTCCTAGCGGGAGGAGGGGATGAGCAGTTCTTC. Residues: CASSFFLAGGGDEQFF. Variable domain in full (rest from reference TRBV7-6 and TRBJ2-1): GAGVSQSPRYKVTKRGQDVALRCDPISGHVSLYWYRQALGQGPEFLTYFNYEAQQDKSGLPNDRFSAERPEGSISTLTIQRTEQRDSAMYRCASSFFLAGGGDEQFFGPGTRLTVL.

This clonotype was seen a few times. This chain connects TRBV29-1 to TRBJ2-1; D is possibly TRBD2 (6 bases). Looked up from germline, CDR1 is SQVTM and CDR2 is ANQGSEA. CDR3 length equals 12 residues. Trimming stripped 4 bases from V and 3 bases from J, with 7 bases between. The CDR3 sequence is CSVGGDYNEQFF. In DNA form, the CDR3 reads TGCAGCGTTGGCGGGGACTACAATGAGCAGTTCTTC.

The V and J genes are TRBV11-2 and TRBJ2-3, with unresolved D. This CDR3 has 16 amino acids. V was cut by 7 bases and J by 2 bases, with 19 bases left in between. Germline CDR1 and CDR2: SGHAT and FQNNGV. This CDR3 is CASNPGRPALTDTQYF. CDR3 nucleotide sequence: TGTGCCAGCAACCCCGGGCGGCCGGCCCTCACAGATACGCAGTATTTT.

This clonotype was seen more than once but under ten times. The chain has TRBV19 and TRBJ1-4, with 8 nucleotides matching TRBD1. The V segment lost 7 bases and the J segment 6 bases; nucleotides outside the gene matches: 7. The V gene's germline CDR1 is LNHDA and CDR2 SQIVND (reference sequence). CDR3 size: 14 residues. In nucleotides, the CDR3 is TGTGCCAGTACCTCGGACAGGGACGATGAAAAACTGTTTTTT. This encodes CASTSDRDDEKLFF.

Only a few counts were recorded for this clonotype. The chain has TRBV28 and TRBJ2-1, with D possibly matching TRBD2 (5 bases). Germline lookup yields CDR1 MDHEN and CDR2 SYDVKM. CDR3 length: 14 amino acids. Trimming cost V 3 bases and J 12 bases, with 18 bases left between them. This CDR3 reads CASSFDSRGLGQFF. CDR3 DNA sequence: TGTGCCAGCAGTTTCGATAGTCGGGGATTGGGGCAGTTCTTC. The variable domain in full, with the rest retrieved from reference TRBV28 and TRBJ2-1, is DVKVTQSSRYLVKRTGEKVFLECVQDMDHENMFWYRQDPGLGLRLIYFSYDVKMKEKGDIPEGYSVSREKKERFSLILESASTNQTSMYLCASSFDSRGLGQFFGPGTRLTVL.

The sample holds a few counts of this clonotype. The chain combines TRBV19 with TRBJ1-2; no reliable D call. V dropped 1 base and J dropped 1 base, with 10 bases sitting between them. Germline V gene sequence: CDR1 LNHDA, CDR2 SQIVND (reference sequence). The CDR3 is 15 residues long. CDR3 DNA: TGTGCCAGTAGTATAGGCCAGGAAAATAACTATGGCTACACCTTC. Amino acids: CASSIGQENNYGYTF.

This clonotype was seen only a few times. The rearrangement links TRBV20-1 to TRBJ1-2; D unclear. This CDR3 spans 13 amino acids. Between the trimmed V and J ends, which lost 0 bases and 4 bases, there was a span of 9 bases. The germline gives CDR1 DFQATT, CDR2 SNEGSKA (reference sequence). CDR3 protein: CSARELLFYGYTF. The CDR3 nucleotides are TGCAGTGCTAGAGAGTTGCTTTTCTATGGCTACACCTTC.

The CDR3: CATSERQGAPYNEQFF. DNA of the CDR3: TGTGCCACCAGTGAACGACAGGGTGCCCCCTACAATGAGCAGTTCTTC. The chain links TRBV24-1 to TRBJ2-1; TRBD1 aligns across 7 bases. V shed 4 bases, J shed 2 bases, and the junction held 7 bases outside the gene matches. Germline V gene lookup returns CDR1 KGHDR and CDR2 SFDVKD. The CDR3 consists of 16 residues.

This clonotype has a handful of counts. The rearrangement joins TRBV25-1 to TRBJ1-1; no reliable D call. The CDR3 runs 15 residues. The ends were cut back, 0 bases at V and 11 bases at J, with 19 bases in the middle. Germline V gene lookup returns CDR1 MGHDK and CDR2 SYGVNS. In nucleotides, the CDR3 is TGTGCCAGCAGTGAATATAGCGCCGTAATATCCGGGGCTTTCTTT. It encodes CASSEYSAVISGAFF. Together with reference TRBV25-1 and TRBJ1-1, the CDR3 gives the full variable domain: EADIYQTPRYLVIGTGKKITLECSQTMGHDKMYWYQQDPGMELHLIHYSYGVNSTEKGDLSSESTVSRIRTEHFPLTLESARPSHTSQYLCASSEYSAVISGAFFGQGTRLTVV.

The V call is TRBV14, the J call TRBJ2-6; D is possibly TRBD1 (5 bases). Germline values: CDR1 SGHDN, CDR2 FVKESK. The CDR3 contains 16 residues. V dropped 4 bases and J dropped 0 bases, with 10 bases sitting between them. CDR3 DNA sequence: TGTGCCAGCAGCCCCCGGACAAACTCTGGGGCCAACGTCCTGACTTTC. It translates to CASSPRTNSGANVLTF.

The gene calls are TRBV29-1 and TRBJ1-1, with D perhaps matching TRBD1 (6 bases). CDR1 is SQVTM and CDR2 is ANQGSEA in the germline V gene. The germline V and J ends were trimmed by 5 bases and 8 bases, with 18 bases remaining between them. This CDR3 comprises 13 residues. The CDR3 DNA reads TGCAGCGTTAGGGCTGGGGGGGCAGGAGAAGCTTTCTTT. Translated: CSVRAGGAGEAFF.

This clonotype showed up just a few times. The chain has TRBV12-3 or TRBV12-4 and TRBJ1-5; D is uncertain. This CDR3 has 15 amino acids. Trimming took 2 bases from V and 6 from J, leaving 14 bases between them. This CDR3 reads CASSLSEKDGQPQHF. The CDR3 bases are TGTGCCAGCAGTTTATCGGAGAAAGATGGTCAGCCCCAGCATTTT.

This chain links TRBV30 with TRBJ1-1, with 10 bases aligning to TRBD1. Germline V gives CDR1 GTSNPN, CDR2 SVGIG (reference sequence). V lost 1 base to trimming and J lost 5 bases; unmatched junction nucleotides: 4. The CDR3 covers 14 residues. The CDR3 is CAWSDGTGVTEAFF. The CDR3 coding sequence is TGTGCCTGGAGTGACGGGACAGGGGTTACTGAAGCTTTCTTT. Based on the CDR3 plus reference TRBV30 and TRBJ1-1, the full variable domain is SQTIHQWPATLVQPVGSPLSLECTVEGTSNPNLYWYRQAAGRGLQLLFYSVGIGQISSEVPQNLSASRPQDRQFILSSKKLLLSDSGFYLCAWSDGTGVTEAFFGQGTRLTVV.

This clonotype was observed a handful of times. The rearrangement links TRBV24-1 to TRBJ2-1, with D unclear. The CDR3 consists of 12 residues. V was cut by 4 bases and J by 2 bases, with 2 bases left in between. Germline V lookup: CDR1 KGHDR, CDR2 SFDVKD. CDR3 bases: TGTGCCACCAGTGAACCCTACAATGAGCAGTTCTTC. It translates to CATSEPYNEQFF.

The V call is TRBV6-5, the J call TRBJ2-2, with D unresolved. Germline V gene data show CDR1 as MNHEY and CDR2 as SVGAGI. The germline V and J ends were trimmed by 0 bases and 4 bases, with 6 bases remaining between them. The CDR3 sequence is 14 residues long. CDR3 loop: CASSYSIGTGELFF. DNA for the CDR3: TGTGCCAGCAGTTACTCGATCGGCACCGGGGAGCTGTTTTTT.

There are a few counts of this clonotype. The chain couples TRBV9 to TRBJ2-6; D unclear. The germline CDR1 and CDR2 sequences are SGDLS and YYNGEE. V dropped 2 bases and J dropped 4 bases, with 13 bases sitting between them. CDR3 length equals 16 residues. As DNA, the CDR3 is TGTGCCAGCAGCGTCGGTTGGGGATCGGGGGCCAACGTCCTGACTTTC. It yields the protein CASSVGWGSGANVLTF. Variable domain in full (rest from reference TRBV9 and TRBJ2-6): DSGVTQTPKHLITATGQRVTLRCSPRSGDLSVYWYQQSLDQGLQFLIQYYNGEERAKGNILERFSAQQFPDLHSELNLSSLELGDSALYFCASSVGWGSGANVLTFGAGSRLTVL.

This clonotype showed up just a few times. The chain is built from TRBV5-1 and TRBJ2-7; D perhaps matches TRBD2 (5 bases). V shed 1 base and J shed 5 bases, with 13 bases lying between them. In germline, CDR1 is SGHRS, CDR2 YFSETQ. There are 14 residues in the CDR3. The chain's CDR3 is CASSLRLAGDEQYF. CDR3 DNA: TGCGCCAGCAGCTTGCGCCTCGCCGGGGACGAGCAGTACTTC.

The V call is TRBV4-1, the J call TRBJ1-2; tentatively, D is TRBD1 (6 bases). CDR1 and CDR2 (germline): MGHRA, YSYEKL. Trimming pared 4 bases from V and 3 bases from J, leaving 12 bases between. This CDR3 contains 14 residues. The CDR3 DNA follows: TGCGCCAGCAGCCCGGAGGGGGATTACTATGGCTACACCTTC. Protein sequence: CASSPEGDYYGYTF.

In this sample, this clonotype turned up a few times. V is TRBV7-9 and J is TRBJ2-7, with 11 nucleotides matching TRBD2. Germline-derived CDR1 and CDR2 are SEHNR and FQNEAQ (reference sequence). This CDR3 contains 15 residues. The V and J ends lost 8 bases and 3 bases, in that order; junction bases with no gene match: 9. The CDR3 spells CASGMTSGILYEQYF. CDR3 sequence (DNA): TGTGCCAGCGGGATGACTAGCGGGATCCTCTACGAGCAGTACTTC.